The TCR beta chain under discussion was sequenced for a study of Graves' ophthalmopathy and Graves' hyperthyroidism (dated by TCRdb to 2016 to 2019). With respect to the entire study: Peripheral blood samples were taken at the time of initial diagnosis, before any treatment was given. The study used TCR beta repertoire signatures to distinguish Graves' ophthalmopathy from Graves' hyperthyroidism and to predict progression to ophthalmopathy. In total, approximately 140 blood samples were TCR-sequenced: some 43 ophthalmopathy, 80 or so hyperthyroidism and around 17 hyperthyroidism-to-ophthalmopathy patients. To explore V-J signatures distinguishing ophthalmopathy from hyperthyroidism, a discovery set of 100 or so patients (fewer than 45 ophthalmopathy, around 55 stable hyperthyroidism) was enrolled. For independent validation, a separate cohort was made up of around 19 hyperthyroidism patients plus 17 patients who later progressed from hyperthyroidism to ophthalmopathy. T-cell repertoires of thyroid tissue and blood were compared in several hyperthyroidism patients. Following sample collection, hyperthyroidism patients were given methimazole at a starting dose of 30 mg daily, and ophthalmopathy patients were given high-dose intravenous methylprednisolone. The 75 to 100 discovery patients were divided at random into training and test sets in a 7:3 ratio. The full study reports these points: No statistical method was used to predetermine the sample size, and group allocation was not hidden from the investigators. In cross-validation, the 13-signature model distinguished ophthalmopathy from stable hyperthyroidism with 85% to 90% sensitivity and about 84% specificity, and in the test set the corresponding values were roughly 78% and 74%. In validation, the model predicted ophthalmopathy progression with about 64% sensitivity and less than 80% specificity; some 13 predicted patients were CT-confirmed with GO in a median of about 6.1 months. Among expanded thyroid clonotypes with frequency above 0.001, most also showed up in blood, which suggests that blood repertoires may reflect the thyroid immune response.

For repertoire sequencing, the TCR beta CDR3 regions were amplified from RNA transcripts. HTBI primers and the Qiagen OneStep RT-PCR kit were used in a first-round RT-PCR, which was followed by a second-round multiplex PCR, size selection and purification. Libraries were sequenced on an Illumina HiSeq2000 using paired-end 100 bp reads. As for the original processing: SOAPnuke was used to process the reads, throwing out any read that had adapters, had uncalled bases, had a mean Phred below 15, or lacked an exact constant-primer or identifier match. COPE v1.2.5 was used to merge high-quality paired reads. Unique nucleotide sequences were defined as clonotypes and aligned to IMGT TRB V, D and J references using MiTCR v1.1. Only V-J combinations with frequency above 0.0001 were analysed, covering over 98% of repertoires. A TCR clonal expansion and chaos score per V-J combination was defined as the ratio of F50 clonal expansion to chaos observed in the TCRdist matrix. Welch's t-statistics and random forest were used to narrow the features down to 10 to 15 V-J combinations, which were then fed into a naive Bayes classifier. The Morisita-Horn index was used to measure how similar the thyroid and blood repertoires were. TCRdb reran the public reads through fastp at Q25 and MiXCR, keeping productive beta chains. Rows with one shared CDR3 protein collapse into an entry with the most common genes and DNA. The V and J calls, along with clone size, are taken from TCRdb and not from the paper's own processing. The sample data list about 210,000 distinct CDR3 sequences, and under 30% of these were observed just once. The ten top clones hold about 9.1% of the sample.

The ophthalmopathy patients had moderately to severely active disease, with a Clinical Activity Score of 3 or higher, a NOSPECS grade of 4 or higher, and a disease duration of less than 3 months. Patients with other autoimmune diseases, uncontrolled infections, pregnancy or lactation were excluded from the study. Diagnosis relied on clinical symptoms, serum thyroxine, TRAb, thyroid ultrasound and orbital computed tomography. PBMCs were isolated from about 9.1 ml of fresh peripheral blood by Ficoll-Paque density gradient centrifugation. Trizol reagent was used to extract the total RNA, and its quality was then checked on an Agilent 2100 Bioanalyzer. Many counts were recorded for this clonotype. Its target antigen remains unknown. The input lacks base qualities; no much larger clone sits a single base away. This clonotype was sampled from a man aged 50-60 years with Graves' ophthalmopathy. Donor details come from another sample of the same person, matched by shared clones. The sample consisted of peripheral blood.

The CDR3 sequence is CSVPGRLAGSYEQYF. The DNA sequence is TGCAGCGTGCCCGGGCGCCTAGCGGGAAGCTACGAGCAGTACTTC. The chain is assembled from TRBV29-1 and TRBJ2-7, with 9 bases aligning to TRBD2. From the germline V gene, CDR1 is SQVTM and CDR2 is ANQGSEA. Including cysteine and phenylalanine, the CDR3 has 15 amino acids. The kept DNA is CDR3 alone, 45 bases in frame from the first base. The germline V end is reduced by 6 bases and the J end by 3 bases; junction bases left unmatched: 12.